This TCR beta chain was observed in a study of blood T cell repertoires in COVID-19. Background on the study: Sources were T cells, B-cell-depleted T cells, or PBMCs; the material itself was cDNA or gDNA.

The V gene end was trimmed by 2 bases and the J gene end by 3 bases; junction bases not matched to a gene: 5. The CDR3 has 16 residues. CDR1 and CDR2 (germline): SGDLS, YYNGEE. Sequencing was performed with immunoSEQ multiplex PCR; in TCRdb, only in-frame clones are kept and a portion is missing. The table shows 30,000 to 40,000 clones, with 87% occurring only once. The sample comprised peripheral blood. The chain combines TRBV9 with TRBJ2-2; 9 bases fit TRBD2. The origin of this receptor is a man older than 75 with active COVID-19. As DNA, the CDR3 is TGTGCCAGCAGCGTTAGCGGGGGTGGGTACACCGGGGAGCTGTTTTTT. Its translation is CASSVSGGGYTGELFF.